The sequence of this T cell receptor (beta chain) was determined in a study of shared T cell receptors in the human thymus. Using immunoSEQ multiplex PCR, the repertoire was profiled, and TCRdb retains in-frame clones only, with some absent. The table lists hundreds of thousands of clones, 85% to 90% of them singletons. CDR3 size: 16 residues. Unmatched junction bases numbered 9, after V lost 2 bases and J lost 6 bases. Germline-derived CDR1 and CDR2 are MDHEN and SYDVKM. The same data also contributed to another study, on human thymus T cells. Per that study: Seemingly biased V and J gene usage marked thymic and blood repertoires. Overlap was high between thymic repertoires from unrelated individuals, as reported in related research.

J is TRBJ1-4 and V is TRBV28; 7 positions agree with TRBD1. Specimen: thymocytes. The clonotype was recovered from a boy under three years old with a congenital heart defect. The CDR3 coding sequence is TGTGCCAGCAGTTTAGGGTTAGGGGGCGGATATGAAAAACTGTTTTTT. The encoded protein is CASSLGLGGGYEKLFF.